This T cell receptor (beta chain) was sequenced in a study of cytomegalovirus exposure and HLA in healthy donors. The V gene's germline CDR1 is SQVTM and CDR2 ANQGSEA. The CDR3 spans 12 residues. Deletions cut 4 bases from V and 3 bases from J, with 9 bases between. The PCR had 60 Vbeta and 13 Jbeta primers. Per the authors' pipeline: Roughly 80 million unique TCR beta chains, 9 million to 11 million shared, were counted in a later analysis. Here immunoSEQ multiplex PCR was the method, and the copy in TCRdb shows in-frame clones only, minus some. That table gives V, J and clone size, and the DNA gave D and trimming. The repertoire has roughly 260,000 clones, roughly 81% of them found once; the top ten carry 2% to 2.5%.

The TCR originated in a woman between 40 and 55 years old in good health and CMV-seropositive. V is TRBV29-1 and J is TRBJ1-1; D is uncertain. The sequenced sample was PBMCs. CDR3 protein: CSVVRQYTEAFF. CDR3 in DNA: TGCAGCGTTGTCCGACAATACACTGAAGCTTTCTTT.